This TCR beta chain was sequenced in a study of T cell responses to AZD1222 COVID-19 vaccine. The repertoire was sequenced with immunoSEQ multiplex PCR; TCRdb's copy has only in-frame clones and lacks some. This table holds around 180,000 clones, 90% to 95% found once. There are 14 residues in the CDR3. The V gene's germline CDR1 is MNHEY and CDR2 SMNVEV (reference sequence). Trimming took 8 bases from V and 4 from J, leaving 17 bases between them. Notes on this clone: Its antigen is still unknown.

Study-wide results and caveats: Spike-specific TCR breadth and depth grew following two AZD1222 doses.

This specimen consisted of peripheral blood, obtained on day 0 of AZD1222 vaccination. This TCR came from an adult in good health. The rearrangement uses TRBV27 and TRBJ2-5; either TRBD1 or TRBD2 may fit D (5 bases each). CDR3 sequence (DNA): TGTGCCAGCGGCAGATTCGGGACCCGAGAGACCCAGTACTTC. Translating it yields CASGRFGTRETQYF.